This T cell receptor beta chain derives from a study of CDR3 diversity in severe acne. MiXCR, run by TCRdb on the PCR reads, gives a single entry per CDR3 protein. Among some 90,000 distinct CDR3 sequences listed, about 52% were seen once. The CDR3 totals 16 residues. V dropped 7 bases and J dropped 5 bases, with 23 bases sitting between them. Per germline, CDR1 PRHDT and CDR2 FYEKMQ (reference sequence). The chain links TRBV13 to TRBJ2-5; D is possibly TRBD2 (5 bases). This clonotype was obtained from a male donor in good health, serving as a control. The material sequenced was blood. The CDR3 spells CASTAGIYTGEETQYF. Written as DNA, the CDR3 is TGTGCCAGCACGGCCGGAATTTACACCGGGGAGGAGACCCAGTACTTC.